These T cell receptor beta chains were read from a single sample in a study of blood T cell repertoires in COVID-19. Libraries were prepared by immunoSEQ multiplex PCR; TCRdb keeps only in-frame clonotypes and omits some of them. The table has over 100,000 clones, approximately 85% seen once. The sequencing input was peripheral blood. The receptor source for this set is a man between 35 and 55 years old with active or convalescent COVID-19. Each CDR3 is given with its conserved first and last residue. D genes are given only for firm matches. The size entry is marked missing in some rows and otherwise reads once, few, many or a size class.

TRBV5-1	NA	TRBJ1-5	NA	TGCGCCAGCAGCTTCGGTCCGGATCAGCCCCAGCATTTT	CASSFGPDQPQHF
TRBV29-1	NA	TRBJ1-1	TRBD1	TGCAGCGTGGAGGGACAGCTGAACACTGAAGCTTTCTTT	CSVEGQLNTEAFF
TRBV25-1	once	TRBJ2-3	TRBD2	TGTGCCAGCAGTGCCCCCGGGGGAGGGGATACGCAGTATTTT	CASSAPGGGDTQYF
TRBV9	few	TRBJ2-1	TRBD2	TGTGCCAGCAGCACTTATCAAGGACTAGCGGGGGGGCTGAGGAATGAGCAGTTCTTC	CASSTYQGLAGGLRNEQFF
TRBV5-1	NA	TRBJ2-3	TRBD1	TGCGCCAGCACCACCACAGGGGTTTACACAGATACGCAGTATTTT	CASTTTGVYTDTQYF
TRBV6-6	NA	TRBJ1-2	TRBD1	TGTGCCAGCATCCTTCCGGGCAGGGGGTCCGGCTACACCTTC	CASILPGRGSGYTF
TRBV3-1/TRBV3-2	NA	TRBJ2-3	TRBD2	TGTGCCAGCAGCCAGACTAGCGGGGGCACAGATACGCAGTATTTT	CASSQTSGGTDTQYF
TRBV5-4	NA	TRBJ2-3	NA	TGTGCCAGCAGTCCCCCGGCCCTTAGCGGCCTCACAGATACGCAGTATTTT	CASSPPALSGLTDTQYF
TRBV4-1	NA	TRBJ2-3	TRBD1	TGCGCCAGCAGCCAAGTTGAAAGGGGGCAAGATACGCAGTATTTT	CASSQVERGQDTQYF
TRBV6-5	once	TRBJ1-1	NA	TGTGCCAGCAGTTACGGGGGGGCCCTAATGAACACTGAAGCTTTCTTT	CASSYGGALMNTEAFF
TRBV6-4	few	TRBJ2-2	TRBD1	TGTGCCAGCAGTGAAGGGGGCGGCACCGGGGAGCTGTTTTTT	CASSEGGGTGELFF
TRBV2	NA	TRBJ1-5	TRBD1	TGTGCCAGCAGCTCTGGACAGGTTATTAGCAATCAGCCCCAGCATTTT	CASSSGQVISNQPQHF
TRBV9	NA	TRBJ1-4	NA	TGTGCCAGCAGCGTAGCCCGGGGAGGCGGTGAAAAACTGTTTTTT	CASSVARGGGEKLFF
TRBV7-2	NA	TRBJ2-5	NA	TGTGCCAGCAGCTTAGCCCTCGTTGAAGAGACCCAGTACTTC	CASSLALVEETQYF
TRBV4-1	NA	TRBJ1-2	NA	TGCGCCAGCAGCCAAGAAGGCGGGGCGTTAATTAACTATGGCTACACCTTC	CASSQEGGALINYGYTF
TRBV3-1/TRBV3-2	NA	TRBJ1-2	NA	TGTGCCAGCAGCCAAGATTTTCGGGGGACCCTCTATGGCTACACCTTC	CASSQDFRGTLYGYTF
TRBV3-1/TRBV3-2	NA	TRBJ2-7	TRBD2	TGTGCCAGCAGTACTAATGGGGGGGGTCTCTACGAGCAGTACTTC	CASSTNGGGLYEQYF
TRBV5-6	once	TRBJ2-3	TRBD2	TGTGCCAGCAGCTCCCCCAGGGCGGGGAGGGAAGCGCAGTATTTT	CASSSPRAGREAQYF
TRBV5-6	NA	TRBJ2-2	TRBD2	TGTGCCAGCAGCCAAAGCGGGGGGGCGCACACCGGGGAGCTGTTTTTT	CASSQSGGAHTGELFF
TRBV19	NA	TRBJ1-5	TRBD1	TGTGCCAGTAGCCCCGATCAGGGGGCAAGTCAGCCCCAGCATTTT	CASSPDQGASQPQHF
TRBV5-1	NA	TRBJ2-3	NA	TGCGCCAGCAGCTCGGGCACAGATACGCAGTATTTT	CASSSGTDTQYF
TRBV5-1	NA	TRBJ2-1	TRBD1	TGCGCCAGCAGCACCGGGACAGGGCATAATGAGCAGTTCTTC	CASSTGTGHNEQFF
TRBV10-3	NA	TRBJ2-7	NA	TGTGCCATCACAAAGGGGGGGAACTACGAGCAGTACTTC	CAITKGGNYEQYF
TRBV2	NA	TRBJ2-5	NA	TGTGCCAGCAGTGTTAAGGGGGGGGAGACCCAGTACTTC	CASSVKGGETQYF
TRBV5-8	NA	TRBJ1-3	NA	TGTGCCAGCAGCTCGACATCGCCTCTCTCTGGAAACACCATATATTTT	CASSSTSPLSGNTIYF
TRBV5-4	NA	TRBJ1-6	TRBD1	TGTGCCAGCAGCACCGGGACAGGCAACTCCTATAATTCACCCCTCCACTTT	CASSTGTGNSYNSPLHF
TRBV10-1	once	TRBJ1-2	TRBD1	TGCGCCAGCTCTCCGGGACAGGGTACCTATGGCTACACCTTC	CASSPGQGTYGYTF
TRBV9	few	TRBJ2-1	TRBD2	TGTGCCAGCACCCGGGGAGGGCTAGCGGGGGTGGAGCAGTTCTTC	CASTRGGLAGVEQFF
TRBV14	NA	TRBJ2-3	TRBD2	TGTGCCAGCAGCCATTCCGGCGGGGGGGCAGATACGCAGTATTTT	CASSHSGGGADTQYF
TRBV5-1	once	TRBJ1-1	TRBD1	TGCGCCAGCAGCTTCTTCGGACAGGCGAACACTGAAGCTTTCTTT	CASSFFGQANTEAFF
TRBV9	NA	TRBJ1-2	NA	TGTGCCAGCAGCGTAGGGGCAGGGGCCGGTGGGGATGGCTACACCTTC	CASSVGAGAGGDGYTF
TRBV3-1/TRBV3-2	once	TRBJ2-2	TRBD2	TGTGCCAGCAGCCAAGCAACGGGGGGGTTCACCGGGGAGCTGTTTTTT	CASSQATGGFTGELFF
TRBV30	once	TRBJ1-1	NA	TGTGCCTGGTCCTCTCAGGGGAACACTGAAGCTTTCTTT	CAWSSQGNTEAFF
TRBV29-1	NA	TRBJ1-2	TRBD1	TGCAGCGTTTACGGACAGGGAGACTATGGCTACACCTTC	CSVYGQGDYGYTF
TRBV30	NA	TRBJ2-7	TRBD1	TGTGCCTGGGACCCAGGGGGCTCCGCCTACGAGCAGTACTTC	CAWDPGGSAYEQYF
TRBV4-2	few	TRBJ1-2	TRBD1	TGTGCCAGCAGCCAAGCCTCGACAGGGAACGGCTATGGCTACACCTTC	CASSQASTGNGYGYTF
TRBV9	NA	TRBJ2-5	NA	TGTGCCCGCAGCGTGGGGGGGGCGATCCAAGAGACCCAGTACTTC	CARSVGGAIQETQYF
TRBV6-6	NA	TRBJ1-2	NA	TGTGCCAGCAGTAACCGGGACATTGATGGCTACACCTTC	CASSNRDIDGYTF
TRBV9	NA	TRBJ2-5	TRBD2	TGTGCCAGCAGCGTAGGAGACGGGGGGGCAAAAGAGACCCAGTACTTC	CASSVGDGGAKETQYF
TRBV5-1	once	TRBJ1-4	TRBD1	TGCGCCAGCAGCATAGGGACAGCTGAAAAACTGTTTTTT	CASSIGTAEKLFF
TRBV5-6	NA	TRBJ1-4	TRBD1	TGTGCCAGCAGCTTGAGGACAGGGGGCGCATTTAATGAAAAACTGTTTTTT	CASSLRTGGAFNEKLFF
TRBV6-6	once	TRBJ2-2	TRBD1	TGTGCCAGCAGGTCGTCGGGACAGACGAACACCGGGGAGCTGTTTTTT	CASRSSGQTNTGELFF
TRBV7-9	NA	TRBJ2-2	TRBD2	TGTGCCGGGAGACTAGCGGGGGGCACCGGGGAGCTGTTTTTT	CAGRLAGGTGELFF
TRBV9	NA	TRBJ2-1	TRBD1	TGTGCCAGCAGCGTAGGGGGACAGGGGGCTGGTGAGCAGTTCTTC	CASSVGGQGAGEQFF
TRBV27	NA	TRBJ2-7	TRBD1	TGTGCCAGCAGCCGAGGGACAGGGTACTACGAGCAGTACTTC	CASSRGTGYYEQYF
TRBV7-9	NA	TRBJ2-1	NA	TGTGCCAGCAGCTTAGCGCGCGGGGGCGGGAATGAGCAGTTCTTC	CASSLARGGGNEQFF
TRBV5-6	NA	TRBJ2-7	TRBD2	TGTGCCAGCAGCTTGGTCGAGCGGGGCGCCTCCTACGAGCAGTACTTC	CASSLVERGASYEQYF
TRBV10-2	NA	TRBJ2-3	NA	TGCGCCAGCAGTTTGGGGAGAGGCAAGGCTACGCAGTATTTT	CASSLGRGKATQYF
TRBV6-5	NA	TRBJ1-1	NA	TGTGCCAGCAGAGCTGACACCCTCGAAGCTTTCTTT	CASRADTLEAFF
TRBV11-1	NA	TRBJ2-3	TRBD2	TGTGCCAGCAGCGCGGGGACTACCACTAGCACAGATACGCAGTATTTT	CASSAGTTTSTDTQYF
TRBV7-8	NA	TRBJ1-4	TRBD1	TGTGCCAGCAGCCCACAGGGGGCGGTTAATGAAAAACTGTTTTTT	CASSPQGAVNEKLFF
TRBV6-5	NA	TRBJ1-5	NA	TGTGCCAGCAGCTCCGGGATAAGCAATCAGCCCCAGCATTTT	CASSSGISNQPQHF
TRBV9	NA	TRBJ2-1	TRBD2	TGTGCCAGCAGCGAGCCAGCGGGGAAGGCCTACAATGAGCAGTTCTTC	CASSEPAGKAYNEQFF
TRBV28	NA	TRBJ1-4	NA	TGTGCCAGCAGTTTAGGGACAACGGGAGAAAAACTGTTTTTT	CASSLGTTGEKLFF
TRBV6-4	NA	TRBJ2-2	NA	TGTGCCAGCAGTCCCACTGAAGAGGGGGAGCTGTTTTTT	CASSPTEEGELFF
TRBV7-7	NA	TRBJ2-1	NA	TGTGCCAGCAGCTTAGAAGGTCCGGGGGTATCCTACAATGAGCAGTTCTTC	CASSLEGPGVSYNEQFF
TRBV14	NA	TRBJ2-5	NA	TGTGCCAGCAGCCAAATACGGGGGATCTGGGAGACCCAGTACTTC	CASSQIRGIWETQYF
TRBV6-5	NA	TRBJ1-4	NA	TGTGCCAGCAGCCGTGGGAGTACTAATGAAAAACTGTTTTTT	CASSRGSTNEKLFF